The clone carrying this T cell receptor (beta chain) appeared many times. What it binds is unknown. Points from the study as a whole: Tumor Tregs overlapped most with tumor, then blood, naive CD4+ cells.

V was shortened by 5 bases and J by 0 bases, with 10 bases between the two germline ends. The CDR3 covers 14 residues. The V gene's germline CDR1 is SGHTA and CDR2 FQGNSA. TCRdb reprocessed the 5' RACE reads with MiXCR, giving one entry per CDR3 protein. This table holds just under 65,000 distinct CDR3 sequences, 22% found once. Input material: memory CD4+ T cells sorted from a lymph node. Subset of the sample: memory CD4+ T cells, CD4+CD45RO+CD25-. This chain joins TRBV7-2 and TRBJ1-1; D not resolved. This TCR derives from a female donor with breast cancer. The CDR3 region has the DNA TGTGCCAGCAGCACCAGCGGGTTGAACACTGAAGCTTTCTTT. Residues: CASSTSGLNTEAFF.